The clone carrying this T cell receptor (beta chain) has a handful of counts. This sample was taken from a study of T cells after yellow fever vaccination. TCRdb analysed the 5' RACE reads with MiXCR anew, one entry per CDR3 protein. The table shows under 600,000 distinct CDR3 sequences, with around a fifth occurring only once. Sample: PBMCs, taken roughly 20 days after the first yellow fever vaccination. The TCR was taken from a young man who received the YFV17D yellow fever vaccine.

For the CDR3, the DNA is TGCAGTGCTAGAGGGGGACTTAAAGATACGCAGTATTTT. This gives the protein CSARGGLKDTQYF. The chain couples TRBV20-1 to TRBJ2-3, with a weak D call TRBD2 (6 bases). This CDR3 is built from 13 residues. Germline-derived CDR1 and CDR2 are DFQATT and SNEGSKA (reference sequence). V was shortened by 1 base and J by 5 bases, with 10 bases between the two germline ends.